A single sample gave rise to the 32 T cell receptor beta chains below, sequenced in a study of PD-L1 blockade in urothelial cancer. Time point described: pretreatment peripheral blood. Only in-frame clones appear in the TCRdb table, and some are missing; sequencing was by immunoSEQ multiplex PCR. The sample gives approximately 50,000 clones, 80% to 85% of which show up once; under 2% is in the top ten. The sample in question was PBMCs, obtained around atezolizumab (anti-PD-L1) treatment. Receptors originate from a man aged 45-60 years with urothelial cancer.

J is TRBJ2-5 and V is TRBV5-4, with 13 bases that match TRBD2. There are 16 residues in the CDR3. The junction had 1 base not matched to a gene; V was cut back by 0 bases and J by 2 bases. CDR1 is SGHNT, CDR2 YYREEE, per germline (reference sequence). CDR3 region: CASSLGLAGGQETQYF. Written as DNA, the CDR3 is TGTGCCAGCAGCTTGGGACTAGCGGGAGGTCAAGAGACCCAGTACTTC.

V usage is TRBV9 and J usage is TRBJ2-2; 8 nucleotides align to TRBD1. CDR3 length: 17 amino acids. Germline values: CDR1 SGDLS, CDR2 YYNGEE. J gave up 1 base and V 1 base, and 6 bases lay outside the gene matches. For the CDR3, the DNA is TGTGCCAGCAGCGTACTCTCGGGACAGGTGAACACCGGGGAGCTGTTTTTT. Translating gives CASSVLSGQVNTGELFF.

J is TRBJ2-1 and V is TRBV27; TRBD2 agrees at 9 bases. The CDR3 loop spans 18 amino acids. Trimming took 3 bases from V and 9 from J; bases not matched to a gene: 18. In germline, CDR1 is MNHEY, CDR2 SMNVEV (reference sequence). The CDR3 here is CASSFRGRARGGPPEQFF. The CDR3 nucleotides read TGTGCCAGCAGTTTCCGGGGGCGGGCGCGGGGGGGCCCGCCTGAGCAGTTCTTC.

The chain joins TRBV18 to TRBJ2-5; no definite D call. The CDR3 sequence is 11 residues long. Trimming removed 4 bases from V and 5 bases from J, with 5 bases in between. In germline, CDR1 is KGHSH, CDR2 LQKENI. The CDR3 loop reads CASSQEETQYF. The CDR3 DNA is TGTGCCAGCTCACAAGAGGAGACCCAGTACTTC.

The genes are TRBV7-6 and TRBJ2-3; D not resolved. The germline gives CDR1 SGHVS, CDR2 FNYEAQ. The ends were cut back, 0 bases at V and 2 bases at J, with 15 bases in the middle. This CDR3 contains 17 residues. CDR3 nucleotide sequence: TGTGCCAGCAGCTTAGCGGTTGTTACACTAACCACAGATACGCAGTATTTT. This codes for CASSLAVVTLTTDTQYF.

The CDR3 region is CASSSQGGGTEAFF. DNA of the CDR3: TGTGCCAGCAGCTCCCAGGGAGGGGGTACTGAAGCTTTCTTT. This chain joins TRBV13 and TRBJ1-1; D is possibly TRBD1 (6 bases). This CDR3 has 14 residues. The ends were cut back, 4 bases at V and 5 bases at J, with 14 bases in the middle. The germline V gene has CDR1 PRHDT and CDR2 FYEKMQ (reference sequence). Combining the CDR3 with reference TRBV13 and TRBJ1-1 gives the whole variable domain AAGVIQSPRHLIKEKRETATLKCYPIPRHDTVYWYQQGPGQDPQFLISFYEKMQSDKGSIPDRFSAQQFSDYHSELNMSSLELGDSALYFCASSSQGGGTEAFFGQGTRLTVV.

J is TRBJ1-2 and V is TRBV6-5; the D is unclear. Trimming left V 2 bases short and J 5 bases short, with 15 bases between. The CDR3 runs 15 residues. Germline CDR1 MNHEY, CDR2 SVGAGI. Here the CDR3 DNA reads TGTGCCAGCAGTTACGCGGTCCGGGTTGGATATGGCTACACCTTC. This sequence encodes CASSYAVRVGYGYTF.

V gene TRBV11-2 combines with J gene TRBJ2-5; 9 bases match TRBD1. Germline-derived CDR1 and CDR2 are SGHAT and FQNNGV. The length of the CDR3 is 17 residues. Trimming cost V 0 bases and J 1 base; bases outside gene matches: 6. CDR3 region: CASSLEWTGVGQETQYF. The DNA for the CDR3 is TGTGCCAGCAGCTTAGAATGGACAGGGGTAGGCCAAGAGACCCAGTACTTC. The full variable domain, rest sourced from reference TRBV11-2 and TRBJ2-5, is EAGVAQSPRYKIIEKRQSVAFWCNPISGHATLYWYQQILGQGPKLLIQFQNNGVVDDSQLPKDRFSAERLKGVDSTLKIQPAKLEDSAVYLCASSLEWTGVGQETQYFGPGTRLLVL.

The chain carries TRBV19 and TRBJ1-1; D unresolved. Looked up from germline, CDR1 is LNHDA and CDR2 is SQIVND (reference sequence). The germline V and J ends were trimmed by 9 bases and 5 bases, with 19 bases remaining between them. The CDR3 covers 14 residues. CDR3 in DNA: TGTGCCAGCAAAACCTCAGGATTTGGGACTGAAGCTTTCTTT. It encodes CASKTSGFGTEAFF.

The V and J genes are TRBV6-1 and TRBJ2-7; D unclear. The CDR3 contains 12 residues. CDR1 MNHNS and CDR2 SASEGT come from the germline V gene. Between the trimmed V and J ends, which lost 2 bases and 2 bases, there was a span of 4 bases. CDR3 sequence reads: CASSELTYEQYF. CDR3 DNA: TGTGCCAGCAGTGAATTAACCTACGAGCAGTACTTC.

The chain joins TRBV18 to TRBJ1-1; D unclear. V lost 6 bases and J 1 base, leaving 9 bases between the germline ends. The CDR3 loop spans 13 amino acids. Germline V gene lookup returns CDR1 KGHSH and CDR2 LQKENI. CDR3 in DNA: TGTGCCAGCTCCGCCGACAAGAACACTGAAGCTTTCTTT. Protein: CASSADKNTEAFF.

V is TRBV7-2 and J is TRBJ2-3; D is ambiguous. Trimming took 5 bases from V and 2 from J, leaving 5 bases between them. The CDR3 is 12 amino acids. Germline CDR1 and CDR2: SGHTA and FQGNSA. CDR3 in DNA: TGTGCCAGCAGCCCCTTCACAGATACGCAGTATTTT. This codes for CASSPFTDTQYF. Full variable domain (rest looked up from reference TRBV7-2 and TRBJ2-3): GAGVSQSPSNKVTEKGKDVELRCDPISGHTALYWYRQSLGQGLEFLIYFQGNSAPDKSGLPSDRFSAERTGGSVSTLTIQRTQQEDSAVYLCASSPFTDTQYFGPGTRLTVL.

This clone was picked up a small number of times. J is TRBJ2-2 and V is TRBV7-3; D is ambiguous. The CDR3 contains 14 residues. Per germline, CDR1 SGHTA and CDR2 FQGTGA. V was cut by 3 bases and J by 2 bases, with 7 bases left in between. The CDR3 sequence: CASSFYQNTGELFF. CDR3 DNA: TGTGCCAGCAGCTTCTACCAAAACACCGGGGAGCTGTTTTTT.

The chain carries TRBV2 and TRBJ1-2; 12 nucleotides match TRBD1. With V trimmed by 7 bases and J by 8 bases, 5 bases remained unmatched. CDR1 is SNHLY and CDR2 is FYNNEI in the germline V gene. This CDR3 comprises 13 residues. CDR3 coding DNA: TGTGCCAGCACCTCCGGGACAGGGGGCGGCTACACCTTC. Its protein is CASTSGTGGGYTF.

This clone has a single count. Here the CDR3 DNA reads TGTGCCAGCAGTGAACAGGAACGCTATGGCTACACCTTC. Translating it yields CASSEQERYGYTF. This chain connects TRBV2 to TRBJ1-2; D remains unclear. CDR1 and CDR2 (germline): SNHLY, FYNNEI. The CDR3 runs 13 residues. V was shortened by 2 bases and J by 4 bases, with 8 bases between the two germline ends.

J is TRBJ2-2 and V is TRBV7-2; TRBD1 aligns across 8 bases. CDR1 is SGHTA and CDR2 is FQGNSA in the germline V gene. This CDR3 contains 17 residues. Trimming at V came to 1 base and at J to 6 bases, leaving 10 bases not matched to a gene. This chain's CDR3 is CASSLVYGQGNAGELFF. CDR3 sequence (DNA): TGTGCCAGCAGCTTAGTTTATGGACAGGGTAACGCCGGGGAGCTGTTTTTT.

This chain links TRBV21-1 with TRBJ2-1; no DNA check was done on the table's D call, TRBD1. TRBV21-1 is flagged as a pseudogene. The length of the CDR3 is 14 residues. CDR3 in DNA: TGTGCCAGCAGCTCCGGACAGGAGATTAATGAGCAGTTCTTC. Translation gives CASSSGQEINEQFF.

This chain joins TRBV27 and TRBJ2-6; no reliable D call. This CDR3 contains 16 residues. Per germline, CDR1 MNHEY and CDR2 SMNVEV (reference sequence). Trimming stripped 5 bases from V and 2 bases from J, with 13 bases between. The CDR3 protein is CASSTPRRPGANVLTF. The CDR3 bases are TGTGCCAGCAGTACTCCTCGCCGCCCTGGGGCCAACGTCCTGACTTTC.

This clone was seen a few times. The V and J genes are TRBV6-1 and TRBJ1-3; 7 positions agree with TRBD1. Per germline, CDR1 MNHNS and CDR2 SASEGT. Trimming at V came to 1 base and at J to 4 bases, leaving 1 base not matched to a gene. The CDR3 is 14 residues long. The CDR3 DNA sequence: TGTGCCAGCAGTGAAGGGGGACAGGGAAACACCATATATTTT. Encoded protein: CASSEGGQGNTIYF.

This clone qualifies as medium-sized. The chain joins TRBV19 to TRBJ1-1; tentative D call: TRBD1 (6 bases). Germline CDR1 LNHDA, CDR2 SQIVND (reference sequence). V lost 5 bases and J lost 5, with 12 bases in between. CDR3 length: 13 amino acids. CDR3 sequence: CASSSGVVTEAFF. In DNA form, the CDR3 reads TGTGCCAGTAGTTCAGGGGTGGTTACTGAAGCTTTCTTT.

The rearrangement uses TRBV19 and TRBJ1-5, with a weak D call TRBD1 (5 bases). Looked up from germline, CDR1 is LNHDA and CDR2 is SQIVND (reference sequence). This CDR3 contains 15 residues. Trimming removed 3 bases at V and 6 bases at J, with 15 bases between. The CDR3 coding sequence is TGTGCCAGTAGTATCCGGGGGGGAGTTAGTCAGCCCCAGCATTTT. Translating it yields CASSIRGGVSQPQHF. The whole variable domain, filled in from reference TRBV19 and TRBJ1-5, reads DGGITQSPKYLFRKEGQNVTLSCEQNLNHDAMYWYRQDPGQGLRLIYYSQIVNDFQKGDIAEGYSVSREKKESFPLTVTSAQKNPTAFYLCASSIRGGVSQPQHFGDGTRLSIL.

The rearrangement links TRBV30 to TRBJ2-7, with D perhaps matching TRBD1 (6 bases). The CDR3 is made up of 13 amino acids. Germline V CDR1 and CDR2: GTSNPN, SVGIG (reference sequence). Trimming left V 2 bases short and J 0 bases short, with 8 bases between. The CDR3 region is CAWSRGSSYEQYF. In nucleotides, the CDR3 is TGTGCCTGGAGTAGGGGGAGCTCCTACGAGCAGTACTTC.

V is TRBV6-1 and J is TRBJ1-2, with unresolved D. Trimming removed 7 bases at V and 2 bases at J, with 11 bases between. Looked up from germline, CDR1 is MNHNS and CDR2 is SASEGT. The CDR3 has 13 amino acids. CDR3 sequence reads: CASNPGPNYGYTF. CDR3 coding DNA: TGTGCCAGCAACCCCGGTCCCAACTATGGCTACACCTTC.

V gene TRBV27 combines with J gene TRBJ1-2; 8 bases are shared with TRBD1. Trimming removed 7 bases from V and 8 bases from J; junction bases left unmatched: 18. There are 16 residues in the CDR3. Germline V CDR1 and CDR2: MNHEY, SMNVEV (reference sequence). Here the CDR3 reads CASKYLAGGSSGGYTF. The CDR3 bases are TGTGCCAGCAAATACCTGGCAGGGGGCTCTTCTGGAGGCTACACCTTC.

This chain joins TRBV27 and TRBJ2-5, with TRBD1 matching over 7 bases. V was pared by 2 bases and J by 5 bases, with 2 bases of the junction left unmatched. The length of the CDR3 is 13 residues. Germline-derived CDR1 and CDR2 are MNHEY and SMNVEV (reference sequence). The CDR3 loop is CASSLRRGETQYF. Here the CDR3 DNA reads TGTGCCAGCAGTTTACGCAGGGGGGAGACCCAGTACTTC.

The chain combines TRBV11-1 with TRBJ2-7; 8 bases agree with TRBD1. The CDR3 is 14 amino acids. Germline V gives CDR1 SGHAT, CDR2 FQDESV (reference sequence). The trim removed 2 bases at V and 5 bases at J, leaving 5 bases unmatched. CDR3 DNA sequence: TGTGCCAGCAGCTTACAGACAGGGGATCACGAGCAGTACGTC. This sequence encodes CASSLQTGDHEQYV.

The chain employs TRBV28 and TRBJ1-2; D gene uncertain. This CDR3 spans 15 amino acids. V shed 4 bases and J shed 8 bases, with 20 bases lying between them. Germline V gene sequence: CDR1 MDHEN, CDR2 SYDVKM. The CDR3 bases are TGTGCCAGCAGTTCGAACCCCCGGGAGGGCGTGGGCTACACCTTC. Encoded protein: CASSSNPREGVGYTF.

This chain connects TRBV2 to TRBJ2-2; D is ambiguous. V dropped 4 bases and J dropped 6 bases, with 9 bases sitting between them. The V gene's germline CDR1 is SNHLY and CDR2 FYNNEI. The CDR3 runs to 13 residues. The CDR3 is CASSVHPSGELFF. The CDR3 DNA sequence: TGTGCCAGCAGTGTACATCCCTCCGGGGAGCTGTTTTTT. Drawing the rest from reference TRBV2 and TRBJ2-2, the complete variable domain is EPEVTQTPSHQVTQMGQEVILRCVPISNHLYFYWYRQILGQKVEFLVSFYNNEISEKSEIFDDQFSVERPDGSNFTLKIRSTKLEDSAMYFCASSVHPSGELFFGEGSRLTVL.

This chain connects TRBV4-2 to TRBJ2-5; 8 positions match TRBD1. Unmatched junction bases numbered 8, after V lost 1 base and J lost 4 bases. The CDR3 contains 16 residues. Looked up from germline, CDR1 is LGHNA and CDR2 is YNFKEQ. As DNA, the CDR3 is TGTGCCAGCAGCCAAGGGCTCACAGGGGGGACAGAGACCCAGTACTTC. The encoded protein is CASSQGLTGGTETQYF.

This rearrangement joins TRBV5-1 to TRBJ2-1; D possibly corresponds to TRBD2 (7 bases). The V end was cut by 5 bases, the J end by 2 bases, with 17 bases between. Germline V gene lookup returns CDR1 SGHRS and CDR2 YFSETQ. The CDR3 consists of 16 residues. CDR3 bases: TGCGCCAGCAGTCCCGGATGGGGGGGCACCTACAATGAGCAGTTCTTC. It translates to CASSPGWGGTYNEQFF.

The V call is TRBV7-9, the J call TRBJ1-4, with 7 nucleotides matching TRBD1. Germline loops: CDR1 SEHNR, CDR2 FQNEAQ (reference sequence). The CDR3 sequence is 15 residues long. Germline trimming cut 6 bases from V and 3 bases from J; bases unmatched to any gene: 7. DNA of the CDR3: TGTGCCAGCAGATCACAGGGGAGGTCTAATGAAAAACTGTTTTTT. This codes for CASRSQGRSNEKLFF.

The J gene is TRBJ2-3, the V gene TRBV7-2, with 14 bases matching TRBD2. CDR1 SGHTA and CDR2 FQGNSA come from the germline V gene. J was trimmed by 5 bases and V by 5 bases; bases with no gene match: 9. The CDR3 extends over 17 amino acids. CDR3 sequence reads: CASSPGLAGGWGDTQYF. CDR3 nucleotides: TGTGCCAGCAGCCCAGGACTAGCGGGGGGCTGGGGAGATACGCAGTATTTT.